The 20 T cell receptor beta chains below were found in one sample sequenced in a study of cytomegalovirus exposure and HLA in healthy donors. Libraries were prepared by immunoSEQ multiplex PCR; TCRdb keeps only in-frame clonotypes and omits some of them. The sample holds about 150,000 clones, less than 90% seen once. The sample comprised PBMCs. The source is a woman aged 18-35 years in good health and CMV-seropositive.

The chain couples TRBV6-6 to TRBJ1-2; 7 positions match TRBD1. Germline V gene sequence: CDR1 MNHNY, CDR2 SVGAGI (reference sequence). The CDR3 is 15 amino acids. V gave up 0 bases and J gave up 6 bases; unmatched junction bases: 7. The CDR3 reads CASSYSGTAADGYTF. Here the CDR3 DNA reads TGTGCCAGCAGTTACTCCGGGACAGCCGCCGATGGCTACACCTTC.

The gene calls are TRBV30 and TRBJ2-5; possible D gene TRBD1, 6 bases. Trimming removed 0 bases from V and 5 bases from J, with 7 bases in between. The length of the CDR3 is 12 residues. Germline values: CDR1 GTSNPN, CDR2 SVGIG (reference sequence). The CDR3 loop is CAWSVRGETQYF. The DNA of the CDR3 is TGTGCCTGGAGTGTAAGGGGGGAGACCCAGTACTTC.

V usage is TRBV11-2 and J usage is TRBJ1-1, with 7 bases matching TRBD1. This CDR3 contains 14 residues. Trimming at V came to 1 base and at J to 4 bases, leaving 3 bases not matched to a gene. CDR1 and CDR2 from the germline V gene are SGHAT and FQNNGV. The CDR3 nucleotides read TGTGCCAGCAGCTTAGTTACAGGGGCCACTGAAGCTTTCTTT. Translating gives CASSLVTGATEAFF.

V usage is TRBV30 and J usage is TRBJ2-7, with D possibly being TRBD2 (5 bases). Germline assignment: CDR1 GTSNPN and CDR2 SVGIG (reference sequence). The CDR3 is 14 amino acids. V lost 1 base and J lost 2, with 12 bases in between. The CDR3 sequence: CAWSGGDGTYEQYF. The CDR3 region has the DNA TGTGCCTGGAGTGGAGGAGACGGGACCTACGAGCAGTACTTC.

The chain is built from TRBV5-4 and TRBJ2-1; 8 nucleotides line up with TRBD2. J lost 7 bases, V lost 4 bases, and 1 base had no gene match. CDR3 length: 12 amino acids. Germline V CDR1 and CDR2: SGHNT, YYREEE (reference sequence). In DNA, the CDR3 is TGTGCCAGCAGCCGGGGGGGGAATGAGCAGTTCTTC. This codes for CASSRGGNEQFF.

J is TRBJ2-7 and V is TRBV6-5; the match to TRBD2 covers 7 bases. The CDR3 loop spans 15 amino acids. The V gene end was trimmed by 5 bases and the J gene end by 3 bases; junction bases not matched to a gene: 10. Germline CDR1 is MNHEY and CDR2 is SVGAGI. CDR3 loop: CASSIGRRRRYEQYF. In DNA form, the CDR3 reads TGTGCCAGCAGTATCGGGAGGAGGAGGCGCTACGAGCAGTACTTC.

The CDR3 DNA reads as TGCGCCAGCAGTGAGACCGGGACAGGCTCCTTTTGGGATAGTGAGCAGTTCTTC. This codes for CASSETGTGSFWDSEQFF. The J gene is TRBJ2-1, the V gene TRBV10-2, with 8 bases fitting TRBD1. V shed 2 bases, J shed 9 bases, and the junction held 18 bases outside the gene matches. The CDR3 is made up of 18 amino acids. Germline V gene lookup returns CDR1 WSHSY and CDR2 SAAADI.

This clone was seen a single time. The CDR3 here is CASTLQGAGFYNEQFF. The CDR3, as DNA: TGCGCCAGCACCCTCCAGGGGGCGGGATTTTACAATGAGCAGTTCTTC. The chain couples TRBV4-1 to TRBJ2-1; 8 bases map to TRBD1. V lost 7 bases, J lost 4 bases, and 12 bases stayed unmatched. CDR1 and CDR2 (germline): MGHRA, YSYEKL. The CDR3 has 16 residues.

This chain connects TRBV5-4 to TRBJ2-2; TRBD2 matches 8 bases. The CDR3 is 17 residues long. V trimming: 10 bases; J trimming: 1 base; junction bases outside the gene matches: 15. CDR1 and CDR2 (germline): SGHNT, YYREEE (reference sequence). CDR3 region: CALPGNSGSRNTGELFF. CDR3 in DNA: TGTGCCCTACCCGGGAACAGCGGGAGTAGGAACACCGGGGAGCTGTTTTTT.

The V call is TRBV29-1, the J call TRBJ1-4, with a weak D call TRBD1 (6 bases). This CDR3 is 15 amino acids long. Trimming cost V 1 base and J 0 bases, with 9 bases left between them. The germline CDR1 and CDR2 sequences are SQVTM and ANQGSEA. The CDR3 region has the DNA TGCAGCGTTGAAGTGACAGGACCAACTAATGAAAAACTGTTTTTT. Protein product: CSVEVTGPTNEKLFF.

The chain joins TRBV11-3 to TRBJ2-7; D may be TRBD2 (5 bases). This CDR3 has 14 amino acids. V was trimmed by 1 base and J by 0 bases, leaving 7 bases between them. Germline CDR1 SGHNT, CDR2 YENEEA. In nucleotides, the CDR3 is TGTGCCAGCAGCTTAGCGGGAAGCTCCTACGAGCAGTACTTC. This gives the protein CASSLAGSSYEQYF. The full variable domain, rest sourced from reference TRBV11-3 and TRBJ2-7, is EAGVVQSPRYKIIEKKQPVAFWCNPISGHNTLYWYLQNLGQGPELLIRYENEEAVDDSQLPKDRFSAERLKGVDSTLKIQPAELGDSAVYLCASSLAGSSYEQYFGPGTRLTVT.

The chain has TRBV6-1 and TRBJ2-7; 13 bases are a match to TRBD2. Germline values: CDR1 MNHNS, CDR2 SASEGT. V shed 6 bases and J 4 bases; nucleotides not matched to a gene: 6. The CDR3 length is 15 residues. This CDR3 reads CASRIRTSGSYEQYF. The CDR3 DNA reads TGTGCCAGCAGGATTAGGACTAGCGGGAGTTACGAGCAGTACTTC.

V and J are TRBV9 and TRBJ2-7, with 10 bases lining up with TRBD1. This CDR3 comprises 14 residues. J lost 6 bases, V lost 4 bases, and 7 bases had no gene match. Germline V gene lookup returns CDR1 SGDLS and CDR2 YYNGEE. CDR3: CASSIGTGAFEQYF. CDR3 coding DNA: TGTGCCAGCAGCATCGGGACAGGGGCTTTCGAGCAGTACTTC.

The genes are TRBV27 and TRBJ1-2, with D unclear. In germline, CDR1 is MNHEY, CDR2 SMNVEV (reference sequence). This CDR3 contains 13 residues. Between the trimmed V and J ends, which lost 3 bases and 8 bases, there was a span of 13 bases. The CDR3 loop reads CASSFIPGSGYTF. CDR3 DNA sequence: TGTGCCAGCAGTTTCATACCTGGGAGCGGCTACACCTTC.

The chain is built from TRBV30 and TRBJ2-2; tentatively, D is TRBD1 (5 bases). The CDR3 is made up of 14 amino acids. The germline gives CDR1 GTSNPN, CDR2 SVGIG (reference sequence). The V end lost 2 bases, the J end lost 8 bases, and 15 bases lay between the germline ends. The CDR3 protein is CAWSRITGVGELFF. The CDR3 region has the DNA TGTGCCTGGAGTCGGATCACAGGAGTTGGGGAGCTGTTTTTT. Full variable domain (rest looked up from reference TRBV30 and TRBJ2-2): SQTIHQWPATLVQPVGSPLSLECTVEGTSNPNLYWYRQAAGRGLQLLFYSVGIGQISSEVPQNLSASRPQDRQFILSSKKLLLSDSGFYLCAWSRITGVGELFFGEGSRLTVL.

The chain is built from TRBV30 and TRBJ2-5, with D hard to call. Trimming removed 3 bases at V and 3 bases at J, with 5 bases between. This CDR3 has 11 residues. Germline V CDR1 and CDR2: GTSNPN, SVGIG (reference sequence). The chain's CDR3 is CAWRHKETQYF. CDR3 DNA sequence: TGTGCCTGGAGACACAAAGAGACCCAGTACTTC.

V usage is TRBV5-1 and J usage is TRBJ1-1; 7 bases are a match to TRBD1. This CDR3 comprises 14 residues. The germline CDR1 and CDR2 sequences are SGHRS and YFSETQ. Germline trimming cut 4 bases from V and 4 bases from J; bases unmatched to any gene: 7. CDR3: CASSLGQEGTEAFF. CDR3 coding DNA: TGCGCCAGCAGCCTCGGACAGGAGGGCACTGAAGCTTTCTTT.

The rearrangement joins TRBV6-4 to TRBJ2-2; the D is unclear. This CDR3 spans 14 amino acids. The V gene lost 0 bases and the J gene lost 3 bases, with 5 bases spanning the gap. Germline CDR1 is MRHNA and CDR2 is SNTAGT. The CDR3 reads CASSDSVDTGELFF. CDR3 in DNA: TGTGCCAGCAGTGACTCGGTAGACACCGGGGAGCTGTTTTTT.

The chain carries TRBV19 and TRBJ2-1; the D gene is possibly TRBD2 (6 bases). CDR3 size: 16 residues. Germline V CDR1 and CDR2: LNHDA, SQIVND (reference sequence). Trimming removed 5 bases at V and 8 bases at J, with 22 bases between. CDR3 sequence: CASSSRSPFGGDEQFF. CDR3 in DNA: TGTGCCAGTAGTTCCCGAAGCCCCTTCGGGGGAGATGAGCAGTTCTTC.

The CDR3 is CAISERQGRGYTF. The DNA of the CDR3 is TGTGCCATCAGTGAGAGACAGGGTCGGGGCTACACCTTC. The chain recombines TRBV10-3 with TRBJ1-2; 7 bases agree with TRBD1. The CDR3 is 13 residues long. CDR1 and CDR2 from the germline V gene are ENHRY and SYGVKD. V was clipped by 2 bases and J by 8 bases; unmatched bases: 5.